One and the same sample provided the 30 T cell receptor beta chains below, sequenced in a study of PD-L1 blockade in urothelial cancer. Libraries were prepared by immunoSEQ multiplex PCR; TCRdb keeps only in-frame clonotypes and omits some of them. This sample yields 60,000 to 75,000 clones, of which about 90% are seen a single time; 14% to 15% belongs to the top ten. Time point given: pretreatment peripheral blood. The sequenced sample was PBMCs, obtained around atezolizumab (anti-PD-L1) treatment. All receptors derive from a man in his 60s with urothelial cancer.

The rearrangement joins TRBV19 to TRBJ1-1; possibly TRBD1 for D (6 bases). Trimming took off 6 bases at V and 6 bases at J, with 17 bases between the two ends. The length of the CDR3 is 14 residues. Germline V gene data show CDR1 as LNHDA and CDR2 as SQIVND (reference sequence). DNA of the CDR3: TGTGCCAGTAGAGTATGGAAGGGGGGGTCTGAAGCTTTCTTT. Encoded protein: CASRVWKGGSEAFF.

V usage is TRBV6-5 and J usage is TRBJ1-2; tentative D call: TRBD1 (6 bases). The CDR3 covers 13 residues. The V end was cut by 2 bases, the J end by 7 bases, with 11 bases between. Germline V gene data show CDR1 as MNHEY and CDR2 as SVGAGI. This CDR3 is CASSYGGAVGYTF. The CDR3 coding sequence is TGTGCCAGCAGTTACGGGGGGGCTGTTGGCTACACCTTC.

This clone was seen a single time. This rearrangement joins TRBV7-9 to TRBJ2-2; 7 nucleotides match TRBD2. V lost 5 bases and J lost 6; bases outside the gene matches: 12. The CDR3 has 16 amino acids. The germline V gene encodes CDR1 SEHNR and CDR2 FQNEAQ (reference sequence). The CDR3 sequence: CASSPLGLQGSGELFF. The CDR3 nucleotides read TGTGCCAGCAGCCCCCTGGGACTACAAGGTTCCGGGGAGCTGTTTTTT.

The chain carries TRBV5-1 and TRBJ1-1, with 7 bases matching TRBD1. CDR3 length: 16 residues. The germline gives CDR1 SGHRS, CDR2 YFSETQ. The V segment lost 1 base and the J segment 1 base; nucleotides outside the gene matches: 7. CDR3 loop: CASSLRQGKENTEAFF. As DNA, the CDR3 is TGCGCCAGCAGCTTGAGACAGGGTAAAGAGAACACTGAAGCTTTCTTT. Full variable domain (remainder filled in from reference TRBV5-1 and TRBJ1-1): KAGVTQTPRYLIKTRGQQVTLSCSPISGHRSVSWYQQTPGQGLQFLFEYFSETQRNKGNFPGRFSGRQFSNSRSEMNVSTLELGDSALYLCASSLRQGKENTEAFFGQGTRLTVV.

The chain joins TRBV6-6 to TRBJ1-2, with a weak D call TRBD1 (5 bases). The germline V and J ends were trimmed by 4 bases and 8 bases, with 11 bases remaining between them. From germline, CDR1 is MNHNY and CDR2 SVGAGI (reference sequence). The CDR3 spans 12 residues. This CDR3 reads CASSSTTDGYTF. CDR3 nucleotide sequence: TGTGCCAGCAGTTCCACGACAGACGGCTACACCTTC.

This chain joins TRBV5-1 and TRBJ1-2, with 9 positions matching TRBD1. The germline gives CDR1 SGHRS, CDR2 YFSETQ. Trimming cost V 2 bases and J 8 bases; bases outside gene matches: 4. CDR3 length: 13 amino acids. The CDR3 loop reads CASSFTGGNGYTF. In nucleotides, the CDR3 is TGCGCCAGCAGCTTCACAGGGGGCAACGGCTACACCTTC. Looking up the rest from reference TRBV5-1 and TRBJ1-2 gives the full variable domain: KAGVTQTPRYLIKTRGQQVTLSCSPISGHRSVSWYQQTPGQGLQFLFEYFSETQRNKGNFPGRFSGRQFSNSRSEMNVSTLELGDSALYLCASSFTGGNGYTFGSGTRLTVV.

The chain carries TRBV5-3 and TRBJ2-1; 8 bases line up with TRBD2. TRBV5-3 is given ORF status, its function remaining uncertain. The CDR3 loop spans 17 amino acids. V lost 0 bases to trimming and J lost 0 bases; unmatched junction nucleotides: 5. The CDR3 loop is CARSLDSRGASYNEQFF. The DNA for the CDR3 is TGTGCCAGAAGCTTGGACTCGCGGGGGGCCTCCTACAATGAGCAGTTCTTC.

The gene calls are TRBV19 and TRBJ2-5, with a weak D call TRBD2 (5 bases). Trimming pared 3 bases from V and 1 base from J, leaving 12 bases between. This CDR3 region has 15 residues. Germline CDR1 reads LNHDA; CDR2 reads SQIVND (reference sequence). CDR3 residues: CASSMNPGVQETQYF. CDR3 nucleotide sequence: TGTGCCAGTAGTATGAATCCCGGGGTCCAAGAGACCCAGTACTTC.

The rearrangement links TRBV7-9 to TRBJ2-5; D call uncertain. Germline CDR1 and CDR2: SEHNR and FQNEAQ (reference sequence). The CDR3 covers 16 residues. The V gene lost 5 bases and the J gene lost 2 bases, with 18 bases spanning the gap. This CDR3 is CASSHLMAVPQETQYF. The CDR3 DNA reads as TGTGCCAGCAGCCATCTAATGGCGGTACCTCAAGAGACCCAGTACTTC.

This clone showed up just once. The V and J genes are TRBV7-2 and TRBJ2-3; TRBD2 agrees at 7 bases. Germline CDR1 is SGHTA and CDR2 is FQGNSA. CDR3 length: 15 amino acids. The V gene end was trimmed by 5 bases and the J gene end by 0 bases; junction bases not matched to a gene: 5. The CDR3 loop is CASSPRRGSTDTQYF. DNA for the CDR3: TGTGCCAGCAGCCCTAGGCGGGGGAGCACAGATACGCAGTATTTT.

J is TRBJ1-6 and V is TRBV19; D may be TRBD1 (6 bases). Trimming removed 10 bases at V and 7 bases at J, with 11 bases between. Germline CDR1 and CDR2: LNHDA and SQIVND (reference sequence). This CDR3 comprises 12 residues. The CDR3 DNA follows: TGTGCCACCAGGGGCCGGAATTCACCCCTCCACTTT. It codes for CATRGRNSPLHF.

The CDR3 here is CASSLVALSGATNEKLFF. CDR3 nucleotide sequence: TGTGCCAGCAGCTTAGTGGCGTTGTCAGGCGCAACTAATGAAAAACTGTTTTTT. The chain recombines TRBV7-6 with TRBJ1-4; D not resolved. The CDR3 consists of 18 residues. CDR1 is SGHVS and CDR2 is FNYEAQ in the germline V gene. V lost 1 base, J lost 0 bases, and 15 bases lay in between.

V and J are TRBV11-2 and TRBJ1-6, with D perhaps matching TRBD1 (5 bases). Trimming removed 4 bases from V and 7 bases from J, with 5 bases in between. Germline lookup yields CDR1 SGHAT and CDR2 FQNNGV. CDR3 size: 12 residues. CDR3 nucleotides: TGTGCCAGCAGCTCAGGGAATTCACCCCTCCACTTT. Amino acid sequence: CASSSGNSPLHF.

V is TRBV5-6 and J is TRBJ2-5; the match to TRBD2 covers 7 bases. V lost 3 bases and J lost 5; bases outside the gene matches: 4. Germline V gives CDR1 SGHDT, CDR2 YYEEEE. The CDR3 sequence is 13 residues long. The CDR3: CASSSSGRETQYF. The CDR3 nucleotides are TGTGCCAGCAGCTCGTCCGGGAGGGAGACCCAGTACTTC.

The V and J genes are TRBV7-2 and TRBJ2-7; no definite D call. The CDR3 consists of 14 residues. The V end was cut by 0 bases, the J end by 3 bases, with 9 bases between. The V gene's germline CDR1 is SGHTA and CDR2 FQGNSA. The CDR3 loop reads CASSLAHEIYEQYF. The CDR3 nucleotides are TGTGCCAGCAGCTTAGCGCACGAGATCTACGAGCAGTACTTC.

The V gene is TRBV10-3, the J gene TRBJ1-1, with D tentatively TRBD1 (5 bases). Germline V gene lookup returns CDR1 ENHRY and CDR2 SYGVKD. Trimming removed 1 base from V and 1 base from J, with 7 bases in between. CDR3 length: 14 residues. CDR3 in DNA: TGTGCCATCAGTGAGTTGGGGCAGAACACTGAAGCTTTCTTT. This gives the protein CAISELGQNTEAFF.

This sequence joins TRBV7-9 and TRBJ2-1; 9 bases fit TRBD2. Germline CDR1 reads SEHNR; CDR2 reads FQNEAQ (reference sequence). The V gene end was trimmed by 2 bases and the J gene end by 7 bases; junction bases not matched to a gene: 9. This CDR3 spans 16 amino acids. CDR3 residues: CASSLPGGGDENEQFF. DNA of the CDR3: TGTGCCAGCAGCTTACCCGGCGGGGGGGATGAGAATGAGCAGTTCTTC.

The J gene is TRBJ2-5, the V gene TRBV5-5, with D maybe TRBD1 (5 bases). Germline CDR1 is SGHKS and CDR2 is YYEKEE (reference sequence). Trimming took 4 bases from V and 5 from J, leaving 12 bases between them. The CDR3 is 13 residues long. CDR3 sequence (DNA): TGTGCCAGCAGCCACCGACAGATGGAGACCCAGTACTTC. Translation gives CASSHRQMETQYF.

The chain carries TRBV7-9 and TRBJ2-5; tentative D call: TRBD2 (6 bases). This CDR3 is 12 amino acids long. V lost 6 bases, J lost 3 bases, and 8 bases lay in between. CDR1 is SEHNR and CDR2 is FQNEAQ in the germline V gene (reference sequence). CDR3 nucleotide sequence: TGTGCCAGCAGGGGCGGGGAAGAGACCCAGTACTTC. It yields the protein CASRGGEETQYF.

The chain employs TRBV19 and TRBJ2-7, with 7 bases fitting TRBD1. This CDR3 is built from 14 residues. CDR1 and CDR2 from the germline V gene are LNHDA and SQIVND (reference sequence). The junction had 13 bases not matched to a gene; V was cut back by 8 bases and J by 6 bases. The CDR3: CASAPAGTAIEQYF. The CDR3 DNA follows: TGTGCCAGTGCCCCAGCCGGGACAGCTATCGAGCAGTACTTC.

V and J are TRBV19 and TRBJ1-6; a possible D gene is TRBD1 (6 bases). The germline V gene has CDR1 LNHDA and CDR2 SQIVND (reference sequence). The CDR3 consists of 12 residues. The V end lost 9 bases, the J end lost 14 bases, and 17 bases lay between the germline ends. DNA for the CDR3: TGTGCCAGAACAGGGCTCCTGGGGGCCCTCCACTTT. This codes for CARTGLLGALHF.

This clone is large within its sample. The chain employs TRBV27 and TRBJ1-2; D possibly corresponds to TRBD1 (6 bases). Looked up from germline, CDR1 is MNHEY and CDR2 is SMNVEV (reference sequence). This CDR3 contains 15 residues. Trimming took 0 bases from V and 8 from J, leaving 16 bases between them. The chain's CDR3 is CASSLSAAGAGGYTF. DNA of the CDR3: TGTGCCAGCAGTTTATCAGCGGCAGGGGCAGGAGGCTACACCTTC.

This clone has only one observation. The chain joins TRBV10-1 to TRBJ1-2; the D is unclear. The CDR3 is 13 amino acids. From germline, CDR1 is WNHNN and CDR2 SYGVQD (reference sequence). V gave up 3 bases and J gave up 5 bases, with 10 bases separating them. This CDR3 reads CASSENSPYGYTF. CDR3 coding DNA: TGCGCCAGCAGTGAAAACAGCCCTTATGGCTACACCTTC.

The V call is TRBV7-9, the J call TRBJ1-1; 9 bases align to TRBD1. J gave up 2 bases and V 4 bases, and 5 bases lay outside the gene matches. The CDR3 length is 15 residues. Per the germline V gene, CDR1 is SEHNR and CDR2 is FQNEAQ (reference sequence). CDR3 nucleotide sequence: TGTGCCAGCAGCTCGTGGACAGGGGTTAACACTGAAGCTTTCTTT. Its protein product is CASSSWTGVNTEAFF.

The chain uses TRBV2 and TRBJ1-5; perhaps TRBD1 as D (5 bases). Germline V CDR1 and CDR2: SNHLY, FYNNEI. The CDR3 spans 16 residues. V was cut by 3 bases and J by 2 bases, with 14 bases left in between. DNA of the CDR3: TGTGCCAGCAGTGAGGGGCAGCCCAGGGGCAATCAGCCCCAGCATTTT. Encoded protein: CASSEGQPRGNQPQHF.

The chain has TRBV10-3 and TRBJ2-5; 7 bases are shared with TRBD1. Trimming at V came to 5 bases and at J to 5 bases, leaving 14 bases not matched to a gene. CDR3 length: 16 residues. Germline V gene data show CDR1 as ENHRY and CDR2 as SYGVKD. The CDR3: CAISLKIVQGNETQYF. CDR3 nucleotide sequence: TGTGCCATCAGTTTAAAAATCGTACAGGGGAACGAGACCCAGTACTTC.

This sequence joins TRBV6-1 and TRBJ1-4; D is undetermined. V lost 6 bases to trimming and J lost 4 bases, with 3 bases between them. The CDR3 contains 11 residues. The germline V gene has CDR1 MNHNS and CDR2 SASEGT. As DNA, the CDR3 is TGTGCCAGCAGCTTTAATGAAAAACTGTTTTTT. Residues: CASSFNEKLFF.

The chain couples TRBV7-3 to TRBJ2-2, with D maybe TRBD1 (5 bases). V lost 3 bases to trimming and J lost 4 bases, with 6 bases between them. The CDR3 extends over 13 amino acids. Germline V gene lookup returns CDR1 SGHTA and CDR2 FQGTGA. DNA of the CDR3: TGTGCCAGCAGCTTGACAGCCACCGGGGAGCTGTTTTTT. Translating it yields CASSLTATGELFF.

The chain employs TRBV11-2 and TRBJ2-3; no clear D gene. CDR1 and CDR2 (germline): SGHAT, FQNNGV. Trimming pared 3 bases from V and 2 bases from J, leaving 9 bases between. CDR3 length equals 14 residues. The CDR3, as DNA: TGTGCCAGCAGCTTGTATAGAGACACAGATACGCAGTATTTT. The encoded protein is CASSLYRDTDTQYF. Variable domain in full (rest from reference TRBV11-2 and TRBJ2-3): EAGVAQSPRYKIIEKRQSVAFWCNPISGHATLYWYQQILGQGPKLLIQFQNNGVVDDSQLPKDRFSAERLKGVDSTLKIQPAKLEDSAVYLCASSLYRDTDTQYFGPGTRLTVL.

The table lists this clone with a count of one. The rearrangement links TRBV5-1 to TRBJ2-7; D perhaps matches TRBD1 (5 bases). Looked up from germline, CDR1 is SGHRS and CDR2 is YFSETQ. The CDR3 loop spans 16 amino acids. V was trimmed by 0 bases and J by 4 bases, leaving 17 bases between them. CDR3 sequence (DNA): TGCGCCAGCAGCTTGGATGGCCGGGCAGGGCTATACGAGCAGTACTTC. It specifies CASSLDGRAGLYEQYF.